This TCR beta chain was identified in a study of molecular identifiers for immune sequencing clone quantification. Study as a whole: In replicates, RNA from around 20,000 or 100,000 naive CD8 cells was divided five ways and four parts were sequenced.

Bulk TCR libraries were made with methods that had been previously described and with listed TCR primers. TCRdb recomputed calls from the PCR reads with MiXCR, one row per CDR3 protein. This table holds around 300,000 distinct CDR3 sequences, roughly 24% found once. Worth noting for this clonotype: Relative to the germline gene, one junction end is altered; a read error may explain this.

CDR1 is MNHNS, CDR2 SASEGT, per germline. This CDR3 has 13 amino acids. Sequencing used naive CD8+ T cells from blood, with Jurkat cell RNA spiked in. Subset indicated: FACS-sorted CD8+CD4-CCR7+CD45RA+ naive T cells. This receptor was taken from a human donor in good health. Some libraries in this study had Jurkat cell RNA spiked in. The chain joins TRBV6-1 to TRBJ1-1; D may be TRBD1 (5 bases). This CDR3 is CASTEGTHPEVFF. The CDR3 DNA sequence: TGTGCCAGCACTGAGGGGACGCACCCTGAAGTTTTCTTT.